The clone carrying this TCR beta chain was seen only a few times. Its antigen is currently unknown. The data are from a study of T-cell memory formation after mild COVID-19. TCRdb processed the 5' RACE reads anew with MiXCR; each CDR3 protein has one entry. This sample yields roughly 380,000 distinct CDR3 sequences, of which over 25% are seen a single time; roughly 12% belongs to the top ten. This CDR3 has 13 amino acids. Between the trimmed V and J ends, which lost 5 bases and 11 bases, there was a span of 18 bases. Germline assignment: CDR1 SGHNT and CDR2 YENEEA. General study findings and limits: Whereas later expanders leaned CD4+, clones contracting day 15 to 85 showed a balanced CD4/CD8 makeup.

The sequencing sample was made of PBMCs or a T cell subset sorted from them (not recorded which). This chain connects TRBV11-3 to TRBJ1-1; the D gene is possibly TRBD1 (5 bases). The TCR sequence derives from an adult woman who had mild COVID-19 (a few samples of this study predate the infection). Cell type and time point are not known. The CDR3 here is CASSTPGTVWAFF. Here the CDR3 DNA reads TGTGCCAGCAGCACTCCCGGGACGGTGTGGGCTTTCTTT.